Presented here are 16 T cell receptor beta chains from one specimen sequenced in a study of CD8+ T cells in alopecia areata. cDNA serving as the sequencing template came from extracted, reverse transcribed RNA. Assay: immunoSEQ multiplex PCR; the TCRdb copy retains only in-frame clones and omits some. The sample carries a few hundred thousand clones, about 58% recorded once. Treatment noted: oral pan-JAK inhibitor, 5-10 mg twice daily. The sample here was CD4+ T cells sorted from blood, taken at week 4, from a patient treated with tofacitinib. Source of these receptors: a human donor with alopecia areata.

This clone came up a few times. The same CDR3 arises from other DNA sequences in this sample as well. The chain has TRBV29-1 and TRBJ1-1; 7 positions agree with TRBD1. V shed 6 bases and J 1 base; nucleotides not matched to a gene: 5. CDR3 length equals 13 residues. Germline CDR1 is SQVTM and CDR2 is ANQGSEA. In nucleotides, the CDR3 is TGCAGCGTAACCGGACAGGCGAACACTGAAGCTTTCTTT. Its translation: CSVTGQANTEAFF. Complete variable domain (other parts from reference TRBV29-1 and TRBJ1-1): SAVISQKPSRDICQRGTSLTIQCQVDSQVTMMFWYRQQPGQSLTLIATANQGSEATYESGFVIDKFPISRPNLTFSTLTVSNMSPEDSSIYLCSVTGQANTEAFFGQGTRLTVV.

This chain connects TRBV4-3 to TRBJ1-1; D is undetermined. Germline assignment: CDR1 LGHNA and CDR2 YSLEER. Trimming removed 0 bases from V and 4 bases from J, with 12 bases in between. This CDR3 contains 15 residues. As DNA, the CDR3 is TGCGCCAGCAGCCAAGATCTTTCCGGTGGCACTGAAGCTTTCTTT. It encodes CASSQDLSGGTEAFF.

This clone was picked up a small number of times. V is TRBV9 and J is TRBJ1-2; D gene uncertain. CDR1 and CDR2 (germline): SGDLS, YYNGEE. V gave up 0 bases and J gave up 4 bases, with 10 bases separating them. The CDR3 spans 14 residues. The CDR3 DNA reads TGTGCCAGCAGCGTAGCTACGGGCGGCTATGGCTACACCTTC. Amino acids: CASSVATGGYGYTF.

This clone has more than one count but fewer than ten. The chain links TRBV4-3 to TRBJ2-7; 8 bases are a match to TRBD1. CDR3 length equals 16 residues. Germline CDR1 LGHNA, CDR2 YSLEER. V was pared by 0 bases and J by 4 bases, with 8 bases of the junction left unmatched. CDR3 region: CASSQEYGRGQYEQYF. The DNA for the CDR3 is TGCGCCAGCAGCCAAGAATATGGCAGGGGGCAATACGAGCAGTACTTC.

V is TRBV9 and J is TRBJ2-6, with 10 nucleotides matching TRBD1. The CDR3 is 19 residues long. Trimming at V came to 3 bases and at J to 1 base, leaving 10 bases not matched to a gene. CDR1 and CDR2 from the germline V gene are SGDLS and YYNGEE. CDR3 sequence (DNA): TGTGCCAGCAGCGACAGACGGGACAGGGGTAGATCTGGGGCCAACGTCCTGACTTTC. Amino acid sequence: CASSDRRDRGRSGANVLTF.

The rearrangement joins TRBV19 to TRBJ2-7; tentatively, D is TRBD1 or TRBD2 (5 bases each). Germline V gene sequence: CDR1 LNHDA, CDR2 SQIVND (reference sequence). The CDR3 is made up of 13 amino acids. V was pared by 7 bases and J by 2 bases, with 12 bases between. The CDR3 DNA is TGTGCCAGTACGAAGAGGGGCCCCTACGAGCAGTACTTC. Translated, it gives CASTKRGPYEQYF.

This clone was observed a handful of times. This rearrangement joins TRBV4-3 to TRBJ1-1; TRBD1 aligns across 9 bases. Trimming took 5 bases from V and 1 from J; bases not matched to a gene: 2. The CDR3 has 14 amino acids. Germline V lookup: CDR1 LGHNA, CDR2 YSLEER. The CDR3: CASSAGQGNTEAFF. The CDR3 nucleotides read TGCGCCAGCAGCGCGGGACAGGGGAACACTGAAGCTTTCTTT.

The rearrangement links TRBV30 to TRBJ2-1; D not resolved. Germline CDR1 is GTSNPN and CDR2 is SVGIG (reference sequence). V lost 0 bases and J 0 bases, leaving 9 bases between the germline ends. CDR3 size: 15 residues. DNA for the CDR3: TGTGCCTGGAGTGTAGGTGGAGCCTCCTACAATGAGCAGTTCTTC. Translating it yields CAWSVGGASYNEQFF.

This chain joins TRBV2 and TRBJ2-2, with 9 bases aligning to TRBD1. CDR1 and CDR2 from the germline V gene are SNHLY and FYNNEI. V lost 5 bases, J lost 5 bases, and 6 bases stayed unmatched. This CDR3 region has 15 residues. The CDR3 protein is CASSPGTGYTGELFF. The CDR3 DNA sequence: TGTGCCAGCAGTCCCGGGACAGGGTATACCGGGGAGCTGTTTTTT.

The chain links TRBV27 to TRBJ2-2; no firm D call. CDR3 length: 15 residues. The germline gives CDR1 MNHEY, CDR2 SMNVEV (reference sequence). V lost 3 bases to trimming and J lost 4 bases, with 12 bases between them. CDR3 sequence: CASSFTRVPTGELFF. CDR3 coding DNA: TGTGCCAGCAGTTTTACCCGGGTCCCCACCGGGGAGCTGTTTTTT.

This clone was detected only a few times. The chain recombines TRBV19 with TRBJ2-3; D gene uncertain. Germline CDR1 LNHDA, CDR2 SQIVND (reference sequence). CDR3 length: 14 amino acids. The V end lost 2 bases, the J end lost 2 bases, and 8 bases lay between the germline ends. The CDR3 region has the DNA TGTGCCAGTAGTATATCAGTAAACACAGATACGCAGTATTTT. Translating it yields CASSISVNTDTQYF.

This chain links TRBV7-2 with TRBJ2-7; D is unresolved. Trimming took 5 bases from V and 7 from J, leaving 12 bases between them. The CDR3 extends over 12 amino acids. Germline CDR1 reads SGHTA; CDR2 reads FQGNSA. The CDR3 loop reads CASSREPREQYF. CDR3 nucleotide sequence: TGTGCCAGCAGCCGCGAACCGCGGGAGCAGTACTTC.

The chain has TRBV29-1 and TRBJ2-7; D ambiguous. Germline V gene lookup returns CDR1 SQVTM and CDR2 ANQGSEA. The CDR3 length is 11 residues. With 4 bases removed from V and 3 bases from J, the gap between germline ends came to 7 bases. As DNA, the CDR3 is TGCAGCGTTGTGAAACTCTACGAGCAGTACTTC. It translates to CSVVKLYEQYF.

The chain recombines TRBV30 with TRBJ2-3, with 9 positions matching TRBD1. V was clipped by 0 bases and J by 5 bases; unmatched bases: 12. CDR1 is GTSNPN and CDR2 is SVGIG in the germline V gene (reference sequence). This CDR3 region has 17 residues. CDR3 protein: CAWSVGGQGRWKDTQYF. In DNA form, the CDR3 reads TGTGCCTGGAGTGTGGGGGGACAGGGACGTTGGAAAGATACGCAGTATTTT.

V usage is TRBV9 and J usage is TRBJ2-3, with TRBD1 matching 12 bases. There are 16 residues in the CDR3. Germline V lookup: CDR1 SGDLS, CDR2 YYNGEE. The junction had 4 bases not matched to a gene; V was cut back by 4 bases and J by 1 base. The CDR3 bases are TGTGCCAGCAGCCTGGGACAGGGGGCGGGCACAGATACGCAGTATTTT. This translates into CASSLGQGAGTDTQYF. The entire variable domain, with the rest obtained from reference TRBV9 and TRBJ2-3, is as follows: DSGVTQTPKHLITATGQRVTLRCSPRSGDLSVYWYQQSLDQGLQFLIQYYNGEERAKGNILERFSAQQFPDLHSELNLSSLELGDSALYFCASSLGQGAGTDTQYFGPGTRLTVL.

The chain joins TRBV11-2 to TRBJ1-1; D unclear. V lost 3 bases and J lost 3, with 8 bases in between. Germline V gene data show CDR1 as SGHAT and CDR2 as FQNNGV. This CDR3 is built from 13 residues. As DNA, the CDR3 is TGTGCCAGCAGCTTCGGGATCGACACTGAAGCTTTCTTT. This translates into CASSFGIDTEAFF.